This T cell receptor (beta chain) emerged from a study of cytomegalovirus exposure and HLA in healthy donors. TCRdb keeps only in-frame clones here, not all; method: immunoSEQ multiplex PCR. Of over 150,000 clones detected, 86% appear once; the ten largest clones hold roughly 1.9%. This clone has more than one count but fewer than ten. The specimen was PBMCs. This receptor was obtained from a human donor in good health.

CDR3 residues: CASVAGTQGEKLFF. CDR3 DNA: TGTGCCAGTGTGGCCGGGACTCAAGGAGAAAAACTGTTTTTT. The chain combines TRBV19 with TRBJ1-4; tentatively, D is TRBD1 (5 bases). Germline loops: CDR1 LNHDA, CDR2 SQIVND (reference sequence). Trimming removed 8 bases from V and 8 bases from J, with 18 bases in between. The CDR3 runs 14 residues. The full variable domain, in which reference TRBV19 and TRBJ1-4 provide the parts outside the CDR3, is DGGITQSPKYLFRKEGQNVTLSCEQNLNHDAMYWYRQDPGQGLRLIYYSQIVNDFQKGDIAEGYSVSREKKESFPLTVTSAQKNPTAFYLCASVAGTQGEKLFFGSGTQLSVL.